Below are 12 T cell receptor beta chains sequenced from a single sample in a study of T cells in women clearing cervical HPV infection. Some clones are missing from TCRdb's copy, which holds only in-frame ones; the method was immunoSEQ multiplex PCR. This repertoire includes around 18,000 clones. The sample was blood buffy coat. The source is a woman aged 18 to 75 with a cervical HPV16 infection that either progressed to CIN3+ or cleared (not recorded which).

A word on this clone: The missing CDR3 end, 3 residues past where the read stops, is filled in from the germline J gene. The J gene is TRBJ2-7, the V gene TRBV27, with no clear D. This CDR3 spans 13 amino acids. CDR1 is MNHEY, CDR2 SMNVEV, per germline (reference sequence). The V gene lost 0 bases and the J gene lost 5 bases, with 8 bases spanning the gap. CDR3 bases read: TGTGCCAGCAGTTTATCGCTTTGGCACGAG. It is translated as CASSLSLWHE. The CDR3 in its entirety is CASSLSLWHEQYF.

Comments on this clone: The observed sequence ends 3 residues before the CDR3 terminus, with the missing tail filled in from the germline J gene. The chain has TRBV19 and TRBJ2-2, with D perhaps matching TRBD1 (5 bases). CDR3 length equals 17 residues. The ends were cut back, 2 bases at V and 5 bases at J, with 18 bases in the middle. Germline assignment: CDR1 LNHDA and CDR2 SQIVND (reference sequence). CDR3 bases read: TGTGCCAGTAGTATATCGACAGCTCTATTGAAGACCGGGGAG. As protein: CASSISTALLKTGE. The whole CDR3 is CASSISTALLKTGELFF.

About this clone itself: The CDR3 goes on 3 residues after the read ends, and that part is filled in from the germline J gene. The chain joins TRBV28 to TRBJ1-5; D possibly corresponds to TRBD1 (5 bases). Germline CDR1 and CDR2: MDHEN and SYDVKM. This CDR3 has 15 amino acids. Trimming cost V 1 base and J 0 bases, with 7 bases left between them. CDR3 loop: CASSLSQGSNQPQHF. CDR3 bases read: TGTGCCAGCAGTTTATCCCAGGGTAGCAATCAGCCC.

Concerning this clone: With the read ending 3 residues before the CDR3 end, the germline J gene is used to fill in that end. The chain employs TRBV20-1 and TRBJ2-1, with a weak D call TRBD2 (7 bases). This CDR3 has 16 residues. V was shortened by 0 bases and J by 0 bases, with 12 bases between the two germline ends. The V gene's germline CDR1 is DFQATT and CDR2 SNEGSKA (reference sequence). CDR3: CSARDRGASSYNEQFF. Partial CDR3 DNA: TGCAGTGCTAGAGATCGGGGGGCCTCCTCCTACAATGAG.

About this clone itself: The CDR3 end falls 3 residues outside the read, so it is completed with the germline J gene. The chain couples TRBV10-3 to TRBJ1-1, with 8 nucleotides matching TRBD1. CDR3 length equals 13 residues. V was pared by 6 bases and J by 5 bases, with 5 bases of the junction left unmatched. Looked up from germline, CDR1 is ENHRY and CDR2 is SYGVKD. The DNA read from the CDR3 is TGTGCCATCAGGGACAGGGATGAGACTGAA. This gives the protein CAIRDRDETE. The complete CDR3 protein is CAIRDRDETEAFF.

About this clone itself: The CDR3 end is not reached by the read, which stops 3 residues before it; the germline J gene fills it in. The genes are TRBV5-1 and TRBJ2-7; TRBD1 might be the D (6 bases). V lost 4 bases and J 1 base, leaving 12 bases between the germline ends. This CDR3 has 14 residues. CDR1 is SGHRS, CDR2 YFSETQ, per germline. Partial CDR3 DNA: TGCGCCAGCAGCAGTGGACAGCCATCCTACGAG. The encoded protein is CASSSGQPSYE. In full, the CDR3 is CASSSGQPSYEQYF.

In the case of this clone: The read terminates 3 residues ahead of where the CDR3 ends, so the germline J gene completes it. This rearrangement joins TRBV5-4 to TRBJ1-6; TRBD1 matches 8 bases. Trimming removed 0 bases from V and 8 bases from J; junction bases left unmatched: 7. This CDR3 has 16 amino acids. Germline V lookup: CDR1 SGHNT, CDR2 YYREEE (reference sequence). CDR3: CASSLARQGAYSPLHF. The part of the CDR3 DNA that was read is TGTGCCAGCAGCTTGGCCAGGCAGGGGGCGTATTCACCC.

Comments on this clone: Read data end 3 residues before the CDR3 end; the end is taken from the germline J gene. The rearrangement joins TRBV11-2 to TRBJ2-1, with D possibly matching TRBD2 (5 bases). The CDR3 has 15 amino acids. CDR1 and CDR2 from the germline V gene are SGHAT and FQNNGV. V was pared by 1 base and J by 7 bases, with 14 bases between. The CDR3 is CASSLVRGRGNEQFF. CDR3 bases read: TGTGCCAGCAGCTTAGTCCGCGGGCGTGGGAATGAG.

A word on this clone: The read finishes 3 residues shy of the CDR3 end, and the germline J gene is used to complete it. The chain has TRBV12-3 or TRBV12-4 and TRBJ1-2, with 7 bases fitting TRBD1. V lost 2 bases and J lost 7; bases outside the gene matches: 16. The CDR3 runs to 17 residues. The CDR3 is CASSLYSFRTGVSGYTF. The sequenced part of the CDR3 DNA is TGTGCCAGCAGTTTATACAGTTTTCGGACAGGTGTTTCTGGC.

Of note for this clone: The read is 3 residues too short to cover the CDR3 end, so that end is filled in from the germline J gene. The chain employs TRBV4-2 and TRBJ2-3; D not certain. This CDR3 spans 14 amino acids. The V end lost 0 bases, the J end lost 5 bases, and 9 bases lay between the germline ends. Germline lookup yields CDR1 LGHNA and CDR2 YNFKEQ. CDR3 amino acids: CASSQEGRGDTQYF. The DNA read from the CDR3 is TGTGCCAGCAGCCAAGAAGGGCGAGGAGATACG.

As concerns this clone: Coverage ceases 3 residues before the CDR3 finishes, and the germline J gene fills in the end. J is TRBJ1-1 and V is TRBV20-1; D might be TRBD1 (5 bases). The CDR3 is 13 amino acids. The V gene lost 3 bases and the J gene lost 2 bases, with 10 bases spanning the gap. CDR1 is DFQATT and CDR2 is SNEGSKA in the germline V gene (reference sequence). The CDR3: CSARVQVNTEAFF. The CDR3 bases that were read are TGCAGTGCTAGGGTACAGGTAAACACTGAA.

Turning to this clone: The sequenced fragment ends 3 residues before the CDR3 boundary, so the rest is inferred from the germline J gene. The chain joins TRBV5-6 to TRBJ1-5, with TRBD1 matching 7 bases. Germline lookup yields CDR1 SGHDT and CDR2 YYEEEE. V was clipped by 3 bases and J by 2 bases; unmatched bases: 5. CDR3 length: 15 residues. The CDR3 spells CASSSGQVRNQPQHF. The covered CDR3 bases are TGTGCCAGCAGCTCTGGACAGGTACGCAATCAGCCC.